This entry is about one T cell receptor beta chain. The antigen remains unidentified. This sample is part of a study of vaccination effects on CD4 cells after COVID-19. Turning to the study itself: Each participant was given two doses of one vaccine (BNT162b2 or mRNA-1273).

Study-wide points: Among infection- and vaccine-induced clones, marked clonal contraction occurred late after vaccination.

Having been cultured for roughly 9 days, the cells underwent CD4+ T cell isolation. Cultures got half-medium changes with IL-2 on days 3 and 7. Germline V gene data show CDR1 as SGHTA and CDR2 as FQGTGA. V gave up 5 bases and J gave up 1 base; unmatched junction bases: 9. CDR3 length equals 17 residues. Method: immunoSEQ multiplex PCR; TCRdb's copy keeps in-frame clones and lacks some. The sample shows approximately 37,000 clones, roughly 82% of them seen only once. The material was CD4+ T cells from PBMCs cultured without peptide, obtained before COVID-19 vaccination. This sequence originates from a human donor who received a COVID-19 vaccine. The chain combines TRBV7-3 with TRBJ2-1; 9 bases match TRBD1. The chain's CDR3 is CASSPHSTGGSYNEQFF. The CDR3 DNA reads TGTGCCAGCAGCCCCCACTCGACAGGGGGATCCTACAATGAGCAGTTCTTC.